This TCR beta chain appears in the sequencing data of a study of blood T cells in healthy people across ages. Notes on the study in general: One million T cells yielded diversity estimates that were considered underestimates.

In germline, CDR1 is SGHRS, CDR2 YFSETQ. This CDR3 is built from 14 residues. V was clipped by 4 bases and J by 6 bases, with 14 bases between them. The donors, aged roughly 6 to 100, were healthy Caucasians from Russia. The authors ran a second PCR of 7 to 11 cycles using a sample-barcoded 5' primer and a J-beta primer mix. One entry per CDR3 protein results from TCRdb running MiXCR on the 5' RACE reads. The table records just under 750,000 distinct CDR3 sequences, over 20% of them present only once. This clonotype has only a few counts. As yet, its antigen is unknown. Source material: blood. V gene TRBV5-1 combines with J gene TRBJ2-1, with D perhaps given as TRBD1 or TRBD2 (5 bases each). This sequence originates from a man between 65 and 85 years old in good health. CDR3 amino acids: CASSGGYQGNEQFF. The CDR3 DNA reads TGCGCCAGCAGCGGGGGTTATCAGGGCAATGAGCAGTTCTTC.